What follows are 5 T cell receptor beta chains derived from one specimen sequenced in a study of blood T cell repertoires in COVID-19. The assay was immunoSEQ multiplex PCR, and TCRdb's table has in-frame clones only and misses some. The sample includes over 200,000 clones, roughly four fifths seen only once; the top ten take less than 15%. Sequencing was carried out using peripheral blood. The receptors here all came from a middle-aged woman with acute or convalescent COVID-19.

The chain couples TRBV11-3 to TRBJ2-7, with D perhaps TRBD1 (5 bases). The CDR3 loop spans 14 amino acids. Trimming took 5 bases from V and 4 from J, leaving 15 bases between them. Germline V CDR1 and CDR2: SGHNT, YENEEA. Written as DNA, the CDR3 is TGTGCCAGCAGCCCGAATGGCAGGGAATACGAGCAGTACTTC. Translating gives CASSPNGREYEQYF.

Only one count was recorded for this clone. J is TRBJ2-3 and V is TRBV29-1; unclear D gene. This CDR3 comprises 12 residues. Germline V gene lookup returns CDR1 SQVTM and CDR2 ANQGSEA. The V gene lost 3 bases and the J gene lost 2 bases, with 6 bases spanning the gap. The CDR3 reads CSVDDITDTQYF. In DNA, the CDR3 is TGCAGCGTTGATGACATCACAGATACGCAGTATTTT.

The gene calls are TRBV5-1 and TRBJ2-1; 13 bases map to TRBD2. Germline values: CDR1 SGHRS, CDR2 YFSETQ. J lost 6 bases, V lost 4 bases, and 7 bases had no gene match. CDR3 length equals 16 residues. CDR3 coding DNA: TGCGCCAGCAGCCCCGGACTAGCGGGGGCCATCAATGAGCAGTTCTTC. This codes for CASSPGLAGAINEQFF. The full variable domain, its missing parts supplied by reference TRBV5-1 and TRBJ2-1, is KAGVTQTPRYLIKTRGQQVTLSCSPISGHRSVSWYQQTPGQGLQFLFEYFSETQRNKGNFPGRFSGRQFSNSRSEMNVSTLELGDSALYLCASSPGLAGAINEQFFGPGTRLTVL.

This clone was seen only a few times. Here the CDR3 reads CASKDRGRNTEAFF. CDR3 sequence (DNA): TGTGCCAGCAAGGACAGGGGGCGGAACACTGAAGCTTTCTTT. This chain connects TRBV6-5 to TRBJ1-1; 11 bases fit TRBD1. Germline V gives CDR1 MNHEY, CDR2 SVGAGI. With V trimmed by 7 bases and J by 1 base, 2 bases remained unmatched. The CDR3 sequence is 14 residues long.

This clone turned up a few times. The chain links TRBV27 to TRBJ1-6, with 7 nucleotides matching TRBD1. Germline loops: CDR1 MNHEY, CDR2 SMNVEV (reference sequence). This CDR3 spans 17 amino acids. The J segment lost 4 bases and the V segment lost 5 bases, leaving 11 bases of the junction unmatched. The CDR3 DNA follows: TGTGCCAGCAGTGTCGGAGGGGGCCCACCTTATAATTCACCCCTCCACTTT. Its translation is CASSVGGGPPYNSPLHF.